This T cell receptor beta chain derives from a study of blood T cells in healthy people across ages. The wider study: T cells yielded about one barcoded beta molecule per two cells through template switching. Notes on the study in general: Since the PBMCs were unsorted, naive and antigen-experienced cells could not be conclusively compared. Higher diversity, along with more naive CD4+ cells, distinguished long-lived donors from aged donors.

The ends were cut back, 8 bases at V and 7 bases at J, with 15 bases in the middle. The CDR3 is made up of 13 amino acids. The germline CDR1 and CDR2 sequences are MNHEY and SMNVEV (reference sequence). Primers used in a second PCR of about 6 to 11 cycles were a sample-barcoded 5' primer and a J-beta primer mix. Through a template-switch adaptor with 12 random nucleotides, each cDNA molecule received a tag. TCRdb processed the 5' RACE reads anew with MiXCR; each CDR3 protein has one entry. The data contain roughly 800,000 distinct CDR3 sequences, roughly 50% of them singletons. Comment on this clonotype: Antigen: not known.

This TCR derives from a young man in good health. The sequencing sample was made of blood. The J gene is TRBJ2-1, the V gene TRBV27; D gene uncertain. The CDR3 reads CASYYQSGNEQFF. DNA of the CDR3: TGTGCCAGCTACTACCAGTCGGGTAATGAGCAGTTCTTC.